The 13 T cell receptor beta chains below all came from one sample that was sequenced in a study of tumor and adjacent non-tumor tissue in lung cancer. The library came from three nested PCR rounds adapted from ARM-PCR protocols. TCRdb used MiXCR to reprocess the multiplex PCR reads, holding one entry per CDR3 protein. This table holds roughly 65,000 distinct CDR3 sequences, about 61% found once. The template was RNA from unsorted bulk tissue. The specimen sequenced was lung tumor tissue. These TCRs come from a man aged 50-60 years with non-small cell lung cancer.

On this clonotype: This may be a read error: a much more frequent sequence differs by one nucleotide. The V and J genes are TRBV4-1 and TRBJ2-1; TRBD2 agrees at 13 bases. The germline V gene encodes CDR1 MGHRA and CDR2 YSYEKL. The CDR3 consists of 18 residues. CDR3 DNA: TGCGCCAGCAGCCATACGACTAGCGGGGGGCCGTCCTTCAATGAGCAGTTCTTC. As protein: CASSHTTSGGPSFNEQFF.

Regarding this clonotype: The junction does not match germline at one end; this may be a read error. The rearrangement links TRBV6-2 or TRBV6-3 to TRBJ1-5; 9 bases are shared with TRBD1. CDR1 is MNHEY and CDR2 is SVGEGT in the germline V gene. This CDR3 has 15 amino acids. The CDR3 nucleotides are TGTGCCAGCACCGGGACAGGGTGGGCAAATCAGCCCCGGCAGTTT. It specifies CASTGTGWANQPRQF.

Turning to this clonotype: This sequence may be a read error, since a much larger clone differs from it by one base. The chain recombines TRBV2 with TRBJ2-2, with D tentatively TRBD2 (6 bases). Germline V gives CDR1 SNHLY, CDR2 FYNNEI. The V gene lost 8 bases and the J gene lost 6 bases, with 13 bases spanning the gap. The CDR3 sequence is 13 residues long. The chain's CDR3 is CASCAGLAGELFF. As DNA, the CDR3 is TGTGCCAGCTGTGCGGGATTGGCCGGGGAGCTGTTTTTT. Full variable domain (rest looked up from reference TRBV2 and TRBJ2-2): EPEVTQTPSHQVTQMGQEVILRCVPISNHLYFYWYRQILGQKVEFLVSFYNNEISEKSEIFDDQFSVERPDGSNFTLKIRSTKLEDSAMYFCASCAGLAGELFFGEGSRLTVL.

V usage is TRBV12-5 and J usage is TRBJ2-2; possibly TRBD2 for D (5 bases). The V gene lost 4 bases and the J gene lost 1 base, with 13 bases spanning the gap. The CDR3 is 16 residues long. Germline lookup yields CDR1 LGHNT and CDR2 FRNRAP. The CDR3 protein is CASGSGLVQNTGELFF. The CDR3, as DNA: TGTGCTAGTGGTTCGGGATTAGTGCAGAACACCGGGGAGCTGTTTTTT.

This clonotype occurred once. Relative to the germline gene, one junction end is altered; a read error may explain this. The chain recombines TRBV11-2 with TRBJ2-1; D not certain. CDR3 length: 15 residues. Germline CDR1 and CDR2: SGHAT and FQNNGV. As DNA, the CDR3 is TGCGCCAGCAGCTTACGATGGGGTAGAGGCAATGATCAGTTCTTC. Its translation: CASSLRWGRGNDQFF.

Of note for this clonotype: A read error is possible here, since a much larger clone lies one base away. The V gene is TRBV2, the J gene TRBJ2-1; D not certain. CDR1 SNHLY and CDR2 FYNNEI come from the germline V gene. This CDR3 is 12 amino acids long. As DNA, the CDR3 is TGTGCCAGCAGTCGGCAGAGCAATAAGCAGTTCTTC. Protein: CASSRQSNKQFF.

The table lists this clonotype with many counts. CDR3 nucleotides: TGTGCCAGCAGCGGGACAGGGGGCGTGGAGACCCAGTACTTC. Its translation is CASSGTGGVETQYF. This sequence joins TRBV12-3 or TRBV12-4 and TRBJ2-5; TRBD1 matches 12 bases. Trimming removed 6 bases from V and 5 bases from J; junction bases left unmatched: 4. The CDR3 has 14 amino acids.

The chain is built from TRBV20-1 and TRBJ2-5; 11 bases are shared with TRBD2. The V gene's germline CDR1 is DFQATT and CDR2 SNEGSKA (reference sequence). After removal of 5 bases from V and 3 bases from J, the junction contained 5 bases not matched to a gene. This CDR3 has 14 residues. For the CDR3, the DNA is TGCAGTGCTTTCCCTAGCGGGAGGAAAGAGACCCAGTACTTC. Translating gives CSAFPSGRKETQYF.

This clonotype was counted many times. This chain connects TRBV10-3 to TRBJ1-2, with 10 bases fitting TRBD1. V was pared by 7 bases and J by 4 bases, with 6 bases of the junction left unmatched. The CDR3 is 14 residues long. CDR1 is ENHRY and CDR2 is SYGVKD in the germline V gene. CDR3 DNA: TGTGCCATCATGCCGGGACAGGGGACCTATGGCTACACCTTC. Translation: CAIMPGQGTYGYTF.

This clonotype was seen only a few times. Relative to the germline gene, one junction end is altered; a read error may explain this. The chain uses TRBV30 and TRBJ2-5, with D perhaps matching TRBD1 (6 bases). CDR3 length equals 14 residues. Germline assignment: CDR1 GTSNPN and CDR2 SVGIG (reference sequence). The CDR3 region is CAWRGAGTRETQYF. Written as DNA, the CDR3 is TGTGCCTGGAGGGGCGCCGGGACACGAGAGACTCAGTACTTC.

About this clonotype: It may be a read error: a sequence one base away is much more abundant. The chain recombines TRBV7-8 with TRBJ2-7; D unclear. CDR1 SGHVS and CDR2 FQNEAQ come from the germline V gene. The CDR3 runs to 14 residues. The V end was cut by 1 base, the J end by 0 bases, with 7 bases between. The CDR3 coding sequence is TGTGCCAGCAGCTTAGAATCCCGCTCCTACGAGCAGTACTTC. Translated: CASSLESRSYEQYF.

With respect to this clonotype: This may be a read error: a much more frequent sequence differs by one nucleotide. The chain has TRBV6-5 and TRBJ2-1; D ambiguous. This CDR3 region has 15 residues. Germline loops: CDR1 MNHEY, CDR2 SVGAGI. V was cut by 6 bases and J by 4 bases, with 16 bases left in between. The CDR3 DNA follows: TGTGCCAGCAGCCGGGTGGGTAATGGGTACAATGAGCAGTTCTTC. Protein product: CASSRVGNGYNEQFF.

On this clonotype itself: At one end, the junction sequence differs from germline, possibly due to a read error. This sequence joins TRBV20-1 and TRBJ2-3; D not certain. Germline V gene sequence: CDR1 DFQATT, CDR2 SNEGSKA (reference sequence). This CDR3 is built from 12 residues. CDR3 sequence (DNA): TGCAATGCTAGAGATGAGTGGAATACACAGTATTTT. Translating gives CNARDEWNTQYF.